This T cell receptor (beta chain) is drawn from a study of T cell responses to AZD1222 COVID-19 vaccine. Findings of the study overall: Baseline serology detected seropositivity in only six AZD1222 recipients. Distributed over spike, vaccine-associated CD4 TCRs predominated at 160-218 and 743-854.

In regard to this clone: Its specificity is unknown.

Method: immunoSEQ multiplex PCR; TCRdb's copy keeps in-frame clones and lacks some. The sample holds about 60,000 clones, about 85% seen once. The CDR3 extends over 12 amino acids. V dropped 5 bases and J dropped 7 bases, with 9 bases sitting between them. Germline CDR1 reads SGHTA; CDR2 reads FQGTGA. The chain employs TRBV7-3 and TRBJ2-1, with a possible D match to TRBD1 (5 bases). This receptor was identified in an adult in good health. Here the sequenced sample was peripheral blood, taken on day 0 of AZD1222 vaccination. The CDR3 DNA sequence: TGTGCCAGCAGCCCCGGACAAAATGAGCAGTTCTTC. It translates to CASSPGQNEQFF.